Presented here are 24 T cell receptor beta chains from one specimen sequenced in a study of glioma-infiltrating T cells. Using RNA template, CDR3s of TCR alpha and beta were amplified with iRepertoire arm-PCR. In TCRdb, the multiplex PCR reads were re-called with MiXCR into one record per CDR3 protein. The sample contains a few hundred thousand distinct CDR3 sequences, 41% of which appear only once. The sample comprised glioma tissue, nonneoplastic brain tissue, or PBMCs (not recorded which). These receptors originate from a human donor with low-grade glioma or glioblastoma, undergoing nonglioma brain surgery, or in good health (not recorded which).

This chain links TRBV6-2 or TRBV6-3 with TRBJ2-7, with D unresolved. V gave up 9 bases and J gave up 1 base, with 13 bases separating them. This CDR3 comprises 13 residues. In germline, CDR1 is MNHEY, CDR2 SVGEGT. In nucleotides, the CDR3 is TGTGCCAGTAGCTGGCAGATGTCCTACGAGCAGTACTTC. Protein: CASSWQMSYEQYF.

The gene calls are TRBV7-2 and TRBJ2-1; 7 positions agree with TRBD1. CDR3 length: 17 residues. Germline CDR1 and CDR2: SGHTA and FQGNSA. V lost 8 bases and J lost 4; bases outside the gene matches: 17. CDR3 region: CASGYPPGQVFYNEQFF. CDR3 DNA: TGTGCCAGCGGCTATCCCCCAGGACAGGTTTTTTACAATGAGCAGTTCTTC.

At least ten counts were recorded for this clonotype. V and J are TRBV6-1 and TRBJ2-5; D uncertain. The length of the CDR3 is 13 residues. With 5 bases removed from V and 4 bases from J, the gap between germline ends came to 11 bases. Per the germline V gene, CDR1 is MNHNS and CDR2 is SASEGT. The CDR3 DNA reads TGTGCCAGCAGTTCCCAGGCTAGAGAGACCCAGTACTTC. Its protein is CASSSQARETQYF.

This chain uses TRBV4-1 with TRBJ2-7; TRBD1 aligns across 10 bases. J lost 3 bases, V lost 1 base, and 6 bases had no gene match. The germline V gene has CDR1 MGHRA and CDR2 YSYEKL. This CDR3 comprises 16 residues. CDR3 sequence (DNA): TGCGCCAGCAGCCAAGGGGGACAGGGGTTAGGCTACGAGCAGTACTTC. It yields the protein CASSQGGQGLGYEQYF.

Details on this clonotype: Sequence at one end of the junction differs from germline and may be a read error. The chain links TRBV7-7 to TRBJ2-5; 10 bases fit TRBD2. Germline CDR1 reads SSHAT; CDR2 reads FNYEAQ (reference sequence). The CDR3 loop spans 15 amino acids. The CDR3: CASSLATSGEETQYF. For the CDR3, the DNA is TGTGCTAGCAGCTTAGCCACTAGCGGGGAAGAGACCCAGTACTTC.

This clonotype was observed many times. A much larger clone sits a single nucleotide away, making a read error possible. The gene calls are TRBV7-2 and TRBJ2-7; D is unresolved. The CDR3 sequence is 11 residues long. Germline V gene sequence: CDR1 SGHTA, CDR2 FQGNSA. Trimming left V 2 bases short and J 3 bases short, with 2 bases between. CDR3 DNA sequence: TGTGCCAGCAGCTTAAACTACGAGCAGTACTTC. This codes for CASSLNYEQYF.

Comments on this clonotype: Here the CDR3 omits its conserved ending phenylalanine or tryptophan, so a read error is the likely source. The V gene is TRBV4-1, the J gene TRBJ2-1; the D call may be TRBD1 or TRBD2 (5 bases each). V lost 1 base, J lost 3 bases, and 13 bases lay in between. There are 16 residues in the CDR3. CDR1 and CDR2 (germline): MGHRA, YSYEKL. The CDR3 DNA sequence: TGCGCCAGCAGCCAAGGAGTGGGACCGAGCTACAATGAGCAGTTCCTC. This sequence encodes CASSQGVGPSYNEQFL.

The chain uses TRBV7-2 and TRBJ2-5; 7 bases agree with TRBD2. V trimming: 2 bases; J trimming: 0 bases; junction bases outside the gene matches: 6. CDR1 SGHTA and CDR2 FQGNSA come from the germline V gene. CDR3 length: 16 amino acids. CDR3 sequence (DNA): TGTGCCAGCAGCTTAAGTCTAGCGGAGAACCAAGAGACCCAGTACTTC. It codes for CASSLSLAENQETQYF.

V and J are TRBV7-9 and TRBJ2-5; 8 bases line up with TRBD1. The DNA end is a closer match to TRBJ2-1, so the J assignment may be wrong. CDR3 length equals 13 residues. Germline CDR1 is SEHNR and CDR2 is FQNEAQ (reference sequence). The CDR3 loop is CASSSRGRGEQFF. CDR3 nucleotide sequence: TGTGCCAGCAGCTCCAGGGGGCGAGGTGAGCAGTTCTTC.

On this clonotype itself: Mismatch with germline at one junction end may stem from a read error. The chain links TRBV7-9 to TRBJ2-1; 9 bases line up with TRBD2. Germline CDR1 is SEHNR and CDR2 is FQNEAQ (reference sequence). This CDR3 has 16 amino acids. The CDR3 DNA reads as TGTGCCAGCAGCCCTCCCCGACTAGCGGTCTACAATGAGCGGTTCTTC. Its translation is CASSPPRLAVYNERFF.

This clonotype was picked up many times. The rearrangement uses TRBV20-1 and TRBJ1-5; D is uncertain. CDR1 and CDR2 from the germline V gene are DFQATT and SNEGSKA (reference sequence). V gave up 0 bases and J gave up 0 bases, with 6 bases separating them. CDR3 length: 14 amino acids. Written as DNA, the CDR3 is TGCAGTGCTAGAGACCTTTATAGCAATCAGCCCCAGCATTTT. This codes for CSARDLYSNQPQHF.

This clonotype was detected a few times. The V call is TRBV20-1, the J call TRBJ2-2; 7 bases align to TRBD2. After removal of 2 bases from V and 2 bases from J, the junction contained 2 bases not matched to a gene. The CDR3 runs 14 residues. CDR1 is DFQATT, CDR2 SNEGSKA, per germline (reference sequence). This chain's CDR3 is CSARLAENTGELFF. Here the CDR3 DNA reads TGCAGTGCTAGACTAGCGGAAAACACCGGGGAGCTGTTTTTT.

The V gene is TRBV7-2, the J gene TRBJ1-6, with no clear D. Germline V CDR1 and CDR2: SGHTA, FQGNSA. The CDR3 consists of 17 residues. Trimming took off 4 bases at V and 1 base at J, with 14 bases between the two ends. The CDR3, as DNA: TGTGCCAGCAGCTCCGAGGTCTGGTCGTCCTATAATTCACCCCTCCACTTT. Its protein is CASSSEVWSSYNSPLHF.

This clonotype came up once. This may come from a read error, since a much larger clone is one base off. The chain recombines TRBV28 with TRBJ1-2, with D hard to call. The CDR3 is 12 residues long. Trimming took 11 bases from V and 4 from J, leaving 14 bases between them. Germline CDR1 and CDR2: MDHEN and SYDVKM. Here the CDR3 reads CAGAPDTYGYTF. The CDR3 DNA follows: TGTGCCGGCGCCCCTGACACCTATGGCTACACCTTC.

Comment on this clonotype: A much more abundant neighbour one base away suggests this may be a read error. The chain uses TRBV6-1 and TRBJ2-3; 9 bases map to TRBD2. Germline assignment: CDR1 MNHNS and CDR2 SASEGT. V was pared by 5 bases and J by 4 bases, with 7 bases of the junction left unmatched. The CDR3 is 15 amino acids. CDR3 coding DNA: TGTGCCAGCAGTCTCCACGCGGGAGGGCCAGATACGCAGTATTTT. It is translated as CASSLHAGGPDTQYF.

About this clonotype: A much larger clone is a single base away; this may be a read error. J is TRBJ1-2 and V is TRBV6-1, with D tentatively TRBD1 (5 bases). The CDR3 extends over 13 amino acids. The germline V gene encodes CDR1 MNHNS and CDR2 SASEGT. Trimming stripped 6 bases from V and 8 bases from J, with 16 bases between. In nucleotides, the CDR3 is TGTGCCAGCAGGACAGTATCAAGGGCCGGCTACACCTTC. Translation gives CASRTVSRAGYTF.

In nucleotides, the CDR3 is TGTGCCAGCAGCTTTACGAACACCATATATTTT. This codes for CASSFTNTIYF. This chain uses TRBV7-9 with TRBJ1-3; D gene ambiguous. Germline V lookup: CDR1 SEHNR, CDR2 FQNEAQ (reference sequence). V was shortened by 3 bases and J by 7 bases, with 4 bases between the two germline ends. CDR3 length: 11 residues. Drawing the rest from reference TRBV7-9 and TRBJ1-3, the complete variable domain is DTGVSQNPRHKITKRGQNVTFRCDPISEHNRLYWYRQTLGQGPEFLTYFQNEAQLEKSRLLSDRFSAERPKGSFSTLEIQRTEQGDSAMYLCASSFTNTIYFGEGSWLTVV.

Comment on this clonotype: A read error may produce the germline difference seen at one junction end. The chain has TRBV11-3 and TRBJ2-1; 15 nucleotides align to TRBD2. This CDR3 contains 16 residues. The germline CDR1 and CDR2 sequences are SGHNT and YENEEA. The CDR3 DNA is TGCGCCAGCAGCCAAGATGGACTAGCGGGAGGGGGTGAGCAGTTCTTC. Its translation: CASSQDGLAGGGEQFF.

V is TRBV5-8 and J is TRBJ2-3; 9 nucleotides align to TRBD2. The germline gives CDR1 SGHTS, CDR2 YDEGEE. CDR3 length: 17 residues. J was trimmed by 4 bases and V by 1 base; bases with no gene match: 10. As DNA, the CDR3 is TGTGCCAGCAGCTTGTACGGACTCGCGGGAGGGGCAGATACGCAGTATTTT. Its translation is CASSLYGLAGGADTQYF.

This chain uses TRBV4-3 with TRBJ1-4, with no clear D. Germline V CDR1 and CDR2: LGHNA, YSLEER. The V end lost 0 bases, the J end lost 0 bases, and 5 bases lay between the germline ends. CDR3 length: 15 amino acids. CDR3 sequence (DNA): TGCGCCAGCAGCCAAGATCTCGCAACTAATGAAAAACTGTTTTTT. It yields the protein CASSQDLATNEKLFF.

Concerning this clonotype itself: A much larger clone lies a single base off, so this may be a read error. V and J are TRBV7-2 and TRBJ2-1, with D perhaps matching TRBD1 (6 bases). The J call may be faulty, since TRBJ2-5 better matches the DNA end. The CDR3 contains 16 residues. Germline V lookup: CDR1 SGHTA, CDR2 FQGNSA. DNA of the CDR3: TGTGCCAGCAGCTCAGGGGTCGACAGGAGCCAAGAGACCCAGTACTTC. Its protein is CASSSGVDRSQETQYF.

The genes are TRBV28 and TRBJ2-5, with TRBD1 as a possible D gene (6 bases). The CDR3 extends over 15 amino acids. V was pared by 6 bases and J by 1 base, with 15 bases between. Germline-derived CDR1 and CDR2 are MDHEN and SYDVKM. The CDR3 bases are TGTGCCAGCAGACCCGAGGGACACTTCCAAGAGACCCAGTACTTC. Translated: CASRPEGHFQETQYF.

This sequence joins TRBV7-2 and TRBJ2-1; 14 bases line up with TRBD2. The germline V gene encodes CDR1 SGHTA and CDR2 FQGNSA. This CDR3 is 19 amino acids long. Unmatched junction bases numbered 9, after V lost 3 bases and J lost 2 bases. The CDR3 region is CASSFYRTSGRLAYNEQFF. DNA for the CDR3: TGTGCCAGCAGCTTCTACCGGACTAGCGGGAGGTTGGCCTACAATGAGCAGTTCTTC.

The J gene is TRBJ2-1, the V gene TRBV6-6; the match to TRBD1 covers 9 bases. The germline gives CDR1 MNHNY, CDR2 SVGAGI (reference sequence). This CDR3 has 16 residues. V lost 1 base, J lost 9 bases, and 10 bases stayed unmatched. The CDR3 DNA reads TGTGCCAGCAGTTACTTCCGACAGGGGGAAAGTATTGAGCAGTTCTTC. Protein sequence: CASSYFRQGESIEQFF.